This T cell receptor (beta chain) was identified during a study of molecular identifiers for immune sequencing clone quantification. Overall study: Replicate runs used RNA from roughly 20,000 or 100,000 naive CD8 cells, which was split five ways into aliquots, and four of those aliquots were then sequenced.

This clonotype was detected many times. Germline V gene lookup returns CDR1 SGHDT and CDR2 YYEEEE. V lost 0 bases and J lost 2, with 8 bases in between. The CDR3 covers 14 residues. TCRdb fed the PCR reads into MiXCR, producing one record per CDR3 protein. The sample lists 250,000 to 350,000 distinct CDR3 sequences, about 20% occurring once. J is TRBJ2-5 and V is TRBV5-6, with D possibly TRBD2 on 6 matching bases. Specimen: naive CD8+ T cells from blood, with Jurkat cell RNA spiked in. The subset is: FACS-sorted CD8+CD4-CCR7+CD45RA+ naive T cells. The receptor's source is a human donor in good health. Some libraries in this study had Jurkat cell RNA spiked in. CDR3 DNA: TGTGCCAGCAGCTTGGTTAGCGGACAAGAGACCCAGTACTTC. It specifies CASSLVSGQETQYF. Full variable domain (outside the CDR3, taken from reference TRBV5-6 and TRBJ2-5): DAGVTQSPTHLIKTRGQQVTLRCSPKSGHDTVSWYQQALGQGPQFIFQYYEEEERQRGNFPDRFSGHQFPNYSSELNVNALLLGDSALYLCASSLVSGQETQYFGPGTRLLVL.